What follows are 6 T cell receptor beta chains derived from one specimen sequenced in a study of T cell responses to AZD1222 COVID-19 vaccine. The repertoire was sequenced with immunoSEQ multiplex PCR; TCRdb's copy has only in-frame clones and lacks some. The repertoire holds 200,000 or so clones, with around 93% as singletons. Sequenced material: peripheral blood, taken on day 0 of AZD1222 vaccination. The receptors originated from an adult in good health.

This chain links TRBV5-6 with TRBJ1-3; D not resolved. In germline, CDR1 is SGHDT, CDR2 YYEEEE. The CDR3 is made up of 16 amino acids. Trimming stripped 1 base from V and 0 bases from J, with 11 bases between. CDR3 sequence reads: CASSLPLDPSGNTIYF. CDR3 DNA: TGTGCCAGCAGCTTGCCGTTGGACCCCTCTGGAAACACCATATATTTT.

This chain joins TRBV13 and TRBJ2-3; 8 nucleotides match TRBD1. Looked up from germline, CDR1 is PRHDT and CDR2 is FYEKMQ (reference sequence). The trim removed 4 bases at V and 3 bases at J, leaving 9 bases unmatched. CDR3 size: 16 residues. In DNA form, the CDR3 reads TGTGCCAGCAGCTCGACAGGGGAGCCTTGGACAGATACGCAGTATTTT. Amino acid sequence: CASSSTGEPWTDTQYF.

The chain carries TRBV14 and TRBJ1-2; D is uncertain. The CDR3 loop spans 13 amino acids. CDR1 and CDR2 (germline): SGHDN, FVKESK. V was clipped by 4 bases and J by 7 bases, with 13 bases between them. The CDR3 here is CASSRTARSGYTF. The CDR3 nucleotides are TGTGCCAGCAGCCGGACGGCGAGGTCTGGCTACACCTTC.

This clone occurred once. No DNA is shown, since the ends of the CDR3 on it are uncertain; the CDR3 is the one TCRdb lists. The CDR3 here is CASSYFGPASPLHF. The V and J genes are TRBV6-5 and TRBJ1-6. The CDR3 is 14 amino acids in total, end residues counted. The germline gives CDR1 MNHEY, CDR2 SVGAGI.

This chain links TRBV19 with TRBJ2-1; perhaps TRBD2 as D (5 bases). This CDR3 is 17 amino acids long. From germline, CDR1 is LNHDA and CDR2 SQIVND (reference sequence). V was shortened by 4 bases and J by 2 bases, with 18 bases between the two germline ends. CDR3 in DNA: TGTGCCAGTAGTACCAAAACTCTAGCAGGAGCCTACAATGAGCAGTTCTTC. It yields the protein CASSTKTLAGAYNEQFF. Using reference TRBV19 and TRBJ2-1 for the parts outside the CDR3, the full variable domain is DGGITQSPKYLFRKEGQNVTLSCEQNLNHDAMYWYRQDPGQGLRLIYYSQIVNDFQKGDIAEGYSVSREKKESFPLTVTSAQKNPTAFYLCASSTKTLAGAYNEQFFGPGTRLTVL.

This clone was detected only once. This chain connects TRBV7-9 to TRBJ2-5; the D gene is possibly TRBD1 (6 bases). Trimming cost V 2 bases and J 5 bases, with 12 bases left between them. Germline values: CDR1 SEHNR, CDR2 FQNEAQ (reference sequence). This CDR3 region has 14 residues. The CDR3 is CASSLLDRRETQYF. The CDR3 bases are TGTGCCAGCAGCTTATTAGACAGGAGGGAGACCCAGTACTTC.